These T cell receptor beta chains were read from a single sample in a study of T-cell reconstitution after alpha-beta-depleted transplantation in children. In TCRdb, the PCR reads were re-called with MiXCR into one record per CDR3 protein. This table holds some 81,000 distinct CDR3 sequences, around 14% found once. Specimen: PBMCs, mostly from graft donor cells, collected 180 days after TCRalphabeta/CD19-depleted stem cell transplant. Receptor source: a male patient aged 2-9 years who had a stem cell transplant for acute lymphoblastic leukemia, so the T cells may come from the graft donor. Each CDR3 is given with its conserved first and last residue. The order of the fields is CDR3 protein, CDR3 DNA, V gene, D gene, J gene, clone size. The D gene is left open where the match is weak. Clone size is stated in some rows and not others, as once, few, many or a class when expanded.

CSARNTGELFF TGCAGTGCTAGAAACACCGGGGAGCTGTTTTTT TRBV20-1 - TRBJ2-2 -
CAISSGTYNEQFF TGTGCCATCAGTTCCGGGACTTACAATGAGCAGTTCTTC TRBV10-3 - TRBJ2-1 few
CSVGEAGYRNEQYF TGCAGCGTGGGGGAAGCAGGGTATAGGAACGAGCAGTACTTC TRBV29-1 - TRBJ2-7 many
CATSDSSLTGLETQYF TGTGCCACCAGTGATTCTAGCCTCACGGGACTTGAGACCCAGTACTTC TRBV24-1 - TRBJ2-5 few
CASSLPGLPQHF TGTGCCAGCAGCTTACCAGGTTTGCCCCAGCATTTT TRBV7-2 - TRBJ1-5 -
CASSPKRSDEQFF TGTGCCAGCAGCCCCAAGAGAAGCGATGAGCAGTTCTTC TRBV9 - TRBJ2-1 many
CASSFPTGELFF TGTGCCAGCAGTTTCCCCACCGGGGAGCTGTTTTTT TRBV27 - TRBJ2-2 many
CASSQEPVNYGYTF TGCGCCAGCAGCCAAGAGCCAGTTAACTATGGCTACACCTTC TRBV4-3 - TRBJ1-2 -
CASSRRGRETQYF TGCGCCAGCAGCCGGAGGGGACGGGAGACCCAGTACTTC TRBV5-1 - TRBJ2-5 -
CASSLAGRKNTEAFF TGTGCCAGCAGCTTGGCGGGACGGAAGAACACTGAAGCTTTCTTT TRBV5-6 - TRBJ1-1 few
CASSLGIGNTIYF TGCGCCAGCAGCTTGGGGATTGGAAACACCATATATTTT TRBV5-1 - TRBJ1-3 -
CASSLGSGTAVDEQYF TGTGCCAGCAGCTTAGGTTCAGGGACCGCGGTCGACGAGCAGTACTTC TRBV7-9 - TRBJ2-7 -
CASSRGGEQYF TGTGCCAGCAGTAGGGGAGGCGAGCAGTACTTC TRBV12-3/TRBV12-4 - TRBJ2-7 many
CASTQVRGYEQYF TGTGCCAGCACCCAGGTTAGGGGGTACGAGCAGTACTTC TRBV27 - TRBJ2-7 -
CASSLGAKNIQYF TGTGCCAGCAGTTTGGGGGCCAAAAACATTCAGTACTTC TRBV28 - TRBJ2-4 few
CASSPRQNNQPQHF TGTGCCAGCTCACCACGTCAGAATAATCAGCCCCAGCATTTT TRBV18 - TRBJ1-5 -
CAISPDRTTEAFF TGTGCCATCAGTCCCGACAGGACAACTGAAGCTTTCTTT TRBV10-3 - TRBJ1-1 many
CASSGGQGYGNTIYF TGCGCCAGCAGCGGGGGGCAGGGCTATGGAAACACCATATATTTT TRBV5-1 - TRBJ1-3 -
CASQKRGLGIKGGGYTF TGCGCCAGCCAGAAGCGGGGTCTAGGGATTAAAGGAGGTGGCTACACCTTC TRBV4-3 - TRBJ1-2 -
CASSKGRRIKDEQFF TGTGCCAGCAGCAAAGGCAGGCGGATTAAGGATGAGCAGTTCTTC TRBV21-1 - TRBJ2-1 few
CATSRTRGLSQKETQYF TGTGCCACCAGCAGAACTAGGGGATTGAGCCAAAAAGAGACCCAGTACTTC TRBV15 - TRBJ2-5 -
CASSHRGDTFTGELFF TGTGCCAGCAGCCATAGAGGGGACACTTTCACCGGGGAGCTGTTTTTT TRBV14 - TRBJ2-2 -
CSASPREWQTQYF TGCAGTGCTAGTCCTAGGGAGTGGCAGACCCAGTACTTC TRBV20-1 - TRBJ2-5 -
CSARDLAGPRATQYF TGCAGTGCTAGAGACCTAGCGGGCCCTAGGGCGACCCAGTACTTC TRBV20-1 TRBD2 TRBJ2-5 -
CASNGGVGYGYTF TGTGCCAGCAACGGCGGCGTGGGTTATGGCTACACCTTC TRBV6-1 - TRBJ1-2 -